Sequencing of this TCR beta chain was carried out in a study of cytomegalovirus exposure and HLA in healthy donors (dated by TCRdb to 2017 to 2019). Context from the whole study: An earlier analysis of fewer than 750 of the donors reported under 300 Gb of sequence data and 95 million to 140 million unique TCR beta sequences obtained from roughly 170 million T cells. Donor age, sex, ethnicity and CMV serostatus were compiled together with the repertoire data. To predict cytomegalovirus infection status, the study brought together high-throughput TCR immunosequencing, statistical association of individual TCRs with disease status, and machine learning. Using immunosequencing, the study profiled T cell repertoires from about 650 subjects and related those repertoires to cytomegalovirus serostatus. Roughly 320 gigabases of sequencing data and around 85 million unique TCR sequences made up an early release that covered about 640 HLA-typed donors. In a later genetic analysis, genome-wide SNP genotypes for about 65% of the roughly 700 donors were used, and that subset was treated as a discovery cohort. In a later analysis, previously published TCR beta repertoires from 550 to 700 donors were re-analyzed and high-resolution HLA genotyping was added so that TCR occurrence patterns could be studied. The later analysis used no new phenotypic data to find candidate immune exposures, relying instead on TCR beta sequences and their occurrence across donors. Typing coverage differed by locus: A, B, C, DRB1 and DQB1 were typed in roughly 629-630 donors, DQA1 in roughly 500, DPA1 in approximately 600, and DPB1 in approximately 450. HLA typing covered class I and class II loci at four-digit resolution. Several DR-DQ haplotypes were treated as single units for association and clustering because of strong linkage in the cohort. Every repertoire in the discovery cohort had been generated on one and the same sequencing platform. The study aimed to test whether cataloging public T cell receptors could reveal signatures of past pathogen exposure. Of the 350 to 450 genotyped donors, roughly 85% fell in the genetic ancestry cluster associated with self-reported Caucasian donors. To decide whether each TCR beta V gene segment behaved as functional or pseudogenic, an earlier analysis of some 570 of the donors relied on high-throughput TCR beta sequencing. Along with the approximately 620-subject first cohort, a separate validation cohort of around 120 different subjects was used. Among a few hundred genotyped donors of the cohort, an average of around 240,000 unique TCR beta nucleotide sequences were sequenced per donor, around 20% of them non-productive. Broader findings and caveats from the paper: Presence/absence analyses assumed roughly uniform sequencing depth across donors, an assumption that may not hold. Most CMV-associated TCR beta chains appeared to be HLA-restricted in a later analysis, and the HLA associations seemed to be driven largely by CMV exposure. When HLA alleles, especially DR and DQ, strongly co-occurred, attributing TCR associations to individual alleles was difficult. Correlated functional status among segregating V segments might reflect linkage disequilibrium, but an unknown experimental factor could not be ruled out. A later genetic analysis reported fewer N-insertions in productive TCRs among donors in an Asian-associated ancestry cluster than the roughly 720-donor mean. Cytomegalovirus status was reported to be diagnosed by the classifier with high specificity and sensitivity in both the original and validation cohorts. At a false discovery rate of 0.05, a later analysis linked about 17,000 TCR beta sequences to specific HLA alleles. In a later analysis, HLA-associated TCR beta chains were found to be more clonally expanded and to have lower generation probabilities than equally common non-associated chains. According to a later analysis, parvovirus B19, influenza, CMV and Epstein-Barr virus appeared linked to several top co-occurrence clusters. A further reported finding was that TCR beta sequences accurately predicted the HLA-A and HLA-B alleles for most subjects in the first cohort. A later genetic analysis associated a missense DCLRE1C variant with V-gene and J-gene trimming of TCR beta chains, and an independent cohort replicated the association. The cohort was sequenced for TCR beta chains only, and without alpha or paired-chain data the features that could be detected were limited. Most TCR sequences were observed very rarely across donors, whereas some public TCRs were present in many individuals. Because counts were too low, seventeen rarely observed V segments, including chromosome 9 orphons, were left out of the earlier analysis of 587 of the donors. The 87-base-pair reads could not distinguish some IMGT-functional V segments, including TRBV6-2 and TRBV6-3, so those segments were excluded. In an earlier analysis of more than 450 of the donors, most TCR beta V segments were observed in productive rearrangements about 87% or about 30% of the time, broadly matching IMGT annotations. According to a later analysis, TCR association rates differed among HLA loci, with DRB1 alleles showing the most associated TCRs and HLA-C alleles showing the fewest. CMV serostatus was the only immune exposure information available for the cohort. In vitro tests confirmed that three of the cytomegalovirus-associated TCR beta chains recognize cytomegalovirus antigens. The authors suggested that the approach could potentially be generalized to other disease states and immunological phenotypes. In the study, 150 to 200 TCR beta chains were listed as associated with cytomegalovirus. HLA typing was unavailable for some donors at each locus, so association tests used only the typed subset. A cluster of highly shared sequence variants was judged likely to be a technical artifact of the sequencing pipeline.

Receptor libraries were prepared by the immunoSEQ multiplex PCR assay. For the multiplex PCR, a mixture combining 60 forward primers for TCR Vbeta segments and 13 reverse primers for TCR Jbeta segments was used. Amplification of the CDR3 region of rearranged TCR beta genes was performed with a multiplex PCR assay on genomic DNA. The Illumina HiSeq System was used to sequence the amplified TCR beta libraries as 87-base-pair reads. Under the source paper's analysis protocol: A later analysis tallied 70 million to 100 million unique TCR beta chains across the 666 repertoires, and approximately 12 million of those chains were shared by two or more donors. Raw reads were error-corrected and collapsed into unique sequences with a nearest-neighbor algorithm that merged closely related sequences to remove PCR and sequencing errors. CDR3 sequences were aligned to IMGT reference sequences to assign V, D and J gene segments. Each retained sequence needed at least a six-nucleotide match to both a V gene segment and a J gene segment. Rearrangements were classified as productive when the CDR3 lacked stop codons and remained in frame with V and J, and all other rearrangements were classified as non-productive. Following IMGT convention, CDR3 was defined as the stretch from the second conserved V-encoded cysteine up to the conserved J-encoded phenylalanine. In an earlier analysis of just under 600 of the donors, sequences lacking an unambiguous match to a single V gene segment were excluded. In an earlier analysis of approximately 590 of the donors, V segments were called functional above 56.7% productive rearrangements and were called segregating when the between-donor standard deviation exceeded 5%. A statistical classification framework was developed to diagnose cytomegalovirus status using the catalog of TCR beta chain sequences. V and J gene assignment, in a later analysis, came from comparing TCR nucleotide sequences with IMGT/GENE-DB human TR gene sequences. Using the TCRdist pipeline, a later analysis assigned CDR3 sequences along with most-parsimonious VDJ recombination scenarios. In a later analysis, each TCR beta chain was defined by its CDR3 amino acid sequence together with its V-gene family, and reads lacking a unique V-gene family were excluded. In a later analysis, 450 to 600 highly shared, low-generation-probability nucleotide sequences were removed to address suspected cross-contamination and a sequencing artifact. For each public chain, a later analysis derived a clonal expansion index from normalized ranks of inferred template counts within each repertoire. In a later analysis, generation probabilities were computed with a VDJ recombination model fitted to out-of-frame rearrangements, and the resulting probabilities were checked against IGoR. In a later analysis, hypergeometric tests were used to score TCR-TCR, TCR-HLA and TCR-CMV co-occurrence, with a repertoire-size bias correction applied to TCR pairs. In a later analysis, false discovery rates were estimated by permuting HLA or CMV assignments 20 times. A later analysis grouped co-occurring TCRs with DBSCAN, adding TCRdist sequence similarity when clustering within HLA-allele-positive subsets. For co-occurrence clustering, repertoires with fewer than 30,000 or more than 120,000 public chains were excluded, along with about five repertoires with anomalous nucleotide sharing. The source is immuneACCESS, and TCRdb retained only in-frame sequences with V and J called. Part of the clones is not carried over; for the studies checked, unresolved V genes explain less than half of this, and the remainder is unexplained. V and J calls and clone size are those listed in that table; D and trimming were worked out from the DNA. The sample profile shows about 180,000 clones; more than 70% of them were found once. 1% of the sample is taken by the ten largest.

The germline V gene provides CDR1 SGHAT and CDR2 FQNNGV. Its CDR3 holds 16 amino acids, cysteine through phenylalanine. The retained sequence is limited to the CDR3, 48 bases, with the frame set at the first base. V lost 5 bases and J lost 2 bases, and the count of bases not matched to a germline gene is 6. Turning to this clone: Its antigen specificity is not known. Qualities for individual bases were not recorded, and no much larger clone is one base off.

The cohort comprised 550 to 700 healthy bone marrow donors. At the time of sampling, every cohort member was nominally healthy, though immune exposures that went unrecorded were likely present. The donor tested CMV seronegative and was one of the 352 seronegative cohort members. Each donor provided a peripheral blood sample, and peripheral blood mononuclear cells were used for TCR beta sequencing. Genomic DNA was extracted from the blood cell samples with the Qiagen DNeasy Blood Extraction Kit. The sequenced sample consisted of PBMCs. The rearrangement combines TRBV11-2 with TRBJ2-1; TRBD2 aligns with 10 central bases. The sequence came from a man aged 25 to 40 in good health and CMV-seronegative. The DNA reads as follows: TGTGCCAGCAGCCCGAGGACTAGCGGCCCCTACAATGAGCAGTTCTTC. Protein translation: CASSPRTSGPYNEQFF.